This section outlines one T cell receptor (beta chain) sequence together with its context. Trimming pared 7 bases from V and 2 bases from J, leaving 13 bases between. The CDR3 runs 14 residues. The germline CDR1 and CDR2 sequences are LNHDA and SQIVND (reference sequence). The assay was immunoSEQ multiplex PCR, and TCRdb's table has in-frame clones only and misses some. The table shows around 80,000 clones, with over 85% occurring only once. The sample is drawn from a study of OX40 agonist ivuxolimab in advanced cancers. The clonotype comes from an adult with an advanced solid tumor such as melanoma, head and neck, liver or kidney cancer. The chain joins TRBV19 to TRBJ2-3; D possibly corresponds to TRBD1 (6 bases). The sample in question was CD4+ or CD8+ T cells sorted from blood, obtained in a trial of the OX40 agonist ivuxolimab. The CDR3 coding sequence is TGTGCCAGTAACCTCAGGGGCCCCACAGATACGCAGTATTTT. Its translation is CASNLRGPTDTQYF.